These T cell receptor beta chains were read from a single sample in a study of type 1 and type 2 diabetes patients. Each CDR3 protein gets one entry after TCRdb re-called the multiplex PCR reads with MiXCR. The table lists 250,000 to 300,000 distinct CDR3 sequences, 40% to 50% of them singletons, with roughly an eighth in the top ten. The sample comprised peripheral blood mononuclear cells (PBMCs). Source of these receptors: a young man with type 2 diabetes. The CDR3 runs from the conserved cysteine through the conserved F or W. D genes are given only for firm matches. Clone size, where shown, is once, few, many, or a class for clones that have expanded.

v_call	clone_size	d_call	j_call	cdr3_nt	cdr3_aa
TRBV6-1	NA	TRBD2	TRBJ2-7	TGTGCCATCAGTGGCGACGTAGCGGGGGGCTACGAGCAGTACTTC	CAISGDVAGGYEQYF
TRBV27	NA	NA	TRBJ1-4	TGTGCCAGCAGCTCCCGGGGGGGGACACTGTTTTTT	CASSSRGGTLFF
TRBV14	NA	TRBD1	TRBJ2-7	TGTGCCAGCAGCCAATTTTTCCGGGACAGGGGGATCGAGCAGTACTTC	CASSQFFRDRGIEQYF
TRBV2	NA	TRBD1	TRBJ1-5	TGTGCCAGCAGCCGACAGGGTGTAAGCAATCAGCCCCAGCATTTT	CASSRQGVSNQPQHF
TRBV29-1	NA	TRBD2	TRBJ2-3	TGCAGCGTTGATGGCGGGGGTGCAGATACGCAGTATTTT	CSVDGGGADTQYF
TRBV6-6	NA	NA	TRBJ1-4	TGTGCCAGCGAGGTGGGACCCTATAATGAAAAACTGTTTTTT	CASEVGPYNEKLFF
TRBV19	few	TRBD1	TRBJ2-1	TGTGCCAGTAGTGCCCAGGGACAGGGATCATCTGAGCAGTTCTTC	CASSAQGQGSSEQFF
TRBV2	NA	TRBD1	TRBJ1-1	TGTGCCAGCAGTGGGGACAGAGCCTTCGCAGCTTTCTTT	CASSGDRAFAAFF
TRBV7-9	NA	NA	TRBJ2-1	TGTGCCAGCAGCTTTGTGCGCAACGAGCAGTTCTTC	CASSFVRNEQFF
TRBV4-1	NA	NA	TRBJ2-5	TGCGCCAGCAGCCAAGGGGGCGGTGGTAGTAGCCCCGAGTACTTC	CASSQGGGGSSPEYF
TRBV28	once	NA	TRBJ1-2	TGTGCCAGCAGTTGGGAGGGAGACTATGGCTACACCTTC	CASSWEGDYGYTF
TRBV27	NA	NA	TRBJ2-1	TGTGCCAGCAGCCCTCGTGGACCATGGCCCAATGAGCAGTTCTTC	CASSPRGPWPNEQFF
TRBV6-4	NA	TRBD1	TRBJ2-5	TGTGCCAGCACCGACAGGGGGCCTGAGTCAGAGACCCAGTACTTC	CASTDRGPESETQYF
TRBV20-1	NA	TRBD2	TRBJ2-7	TGCAGTGCTCTTGGGACTAGCGGCCGTGGGTACGAGCAGTACTTC	CSALGTSGRGYEQYF
TRBV11-1	once	NA	TRBJ2-2	TGTGCCAGCAGGTGGGGTTCGAACACCGGGGAGCTGTTTTTT	CASRWGSNTGELFF
TRBV10-1	NA	NA	TRBJ2-3	TGCGCCAGCAGTGCGGCAGGAGTAGGCGCAGATACGCAGTATTTT	CASSAAGVGADTQYF
TRBV2	NA	TRBD1	TRBJ1-2	TGTGCCAGCAGTGAACCTTTCCGGCAGACCGGGAGACAGGGAGGCTACACCTTC	CASSEPFRQTGRQGGYTF
TRBV2	many	NA	TRBJ1-1	TGTGCCAGCTCGATGGGGGGGGAGAACACTGAAGCTTTCTTT	CASSMGGENTEAFF